What follows are 6 T cell receptor beta chains derived from one specimen sequenced in a study of blood T cell repertoires in COVID-19. Produced via immunoSEQ multiplex PCR; TCRdb's table is partial and in-frame only. The repertoire consists of 340,000 or so clones, with approximately 86% occurring once and the leading ten covering around 4.4%. Specimen: PBMCs or T cells enriched from blood (not recorded which). The receptors were gathered from a woman in her 40s with acute COVID-19.

The rearrangement links TRBV6-5 to TRBJ1-1; 9 bases match TRBD1. With V trimmed by 8 bases and J by 0 bases, 1 base remained unmatched. The CDR3 runs 13 residues. Per germline, CDR1 MNHEY and CDR2 SVGAGI. The CDR3 protein is CASGQGMNTEAFF. CDR3 DNA sequence: TGTGCCAGCGGACAGGGGATGAACACTGAAGCTTTCTTT.

In DNA, the CDR3 is TGTGCCATCAGTGAGGGACAGTTTAACACCGGGGAGCTGTTTTTT. This encodes CAISEGQFNTGELFF. The chain has TRBV10-3 and TRBJ2-2; the D gene is possibly TRBD1 (6 bases). Germline V gene lookup returns CDR1 ENHRY and CDR2 SYGVKD. This CDR3 region has 15 residues. Trimming took off 2 bases at V and 2 bases at J, with 9 bases between the two ends.

J is TRBJ1-4 and V is TRBV5-1; D uncertain. The CDR3 spans 14 residues. The germline CDR1 and CDR2 sequences are SGHRS and YFSETQ. Trimming cost V 0 bases and J 1 base, with 4 bases left between them. CDR3 DNA: TGCGCCAGCAGCTTGGGCGGAACTAATGAAAAACTGTTTTTT. This gives the protein CASSLGGTNEKLFF. Full variable domain (remainder filled in from reference TRBV5-1 and TRBJ1-4): KAGVTQTPRYLIKTRGQQVTLSCSPISGHRSVSWYQQTPGQGLQFLFEYFSETQRNKGNFPGRFSGRQFSNSRSEMNVSTLELGDSALYLCASSLGGTNEKLFFGSGTQLSVL.

The chain is built from TRBV7-2 and TRBJ2-7; 12 positions match TRBD2. From germline, CDR1 is SGHTA and CDR2 FQGNSA. Trimming removed 1 base from V and 0 bases from J; junction bases left unmatched: 10. The CDR3 extends over 19 amino acids. The CDR3: CASSLGGGLAGPSSYEQYF. The CDR3 DNA reads TGTGCCAGCAGCTTAGGAGGAGGACTAGCGGGACCCAGCTCCTACGAGCAGTACTTC.

In nucleotides, the CDR3 is TGTGCCAGTAGTCAGCCGGGACAGGGCACCCCAGGAGGTGAAAAACTGTTTTTT. Translation gives CASSQPGQGTPGGEKLFF. This sequence joins TRBV19 and TRBJ1-4; TRBD1 matches 9 bases. The junction had 17 bases not matched to a gene; V was cut back by 5 bases and J by 7 bases. The CDR3 spans 18 residues. Germline loops: CDR1 LNHDA, CDR2 SQIVND (reference sequence). The variable domain in full, completed from reference TRBV19 and TRBJ1-4, reads DGGITQSPKYLFRKEGQNVTLSCEQNLNHDAMYWYRQDPGQGLRLIYYSQIVNDFQKGDIAEGYSVSREKKESFPLTVTSAQKNPTAFYLCASSQPGQGTPGGEKLFFGSGTQLSVL.

With regard to this clone: Sequence at one end of the junction differs from germline and may be a read error. V is TRBV7-7 and J is TRBJ2-3; 7 bases line up with TRBD2. This CDR3 has 15 amino acids. Germline-derived CDR1 and CDR2 are SSHAT and FNYEAQ (reference sequence). For the CDR3, the DNA is TGTGCTAGCAGCTTAGTGGGCGGGAGTGCAGATACGCAGTATTTT. Its protein is CASSLVGGSADTQYF.